This TCR beta chain was recorded in a study of cytomegalovirus exposure and HLA in healthy donors (dated by TCRdb to 2017 to 2019). Background on the whole study: An earlier analysis of approximately 640 of the donors reported 250 to 300 Gb of sequence data and 120 million or so unique TCR beta sequences from some 180 million T cells. Among the roughly 400 genotyped donors, around 81% belonged to the genetic ancestry cluster associated with self-reported Caucasian donors. A later analysis re-examined previously published TCR beta repertoires from 610 or so donors and added high-resolution HLA genotyping to investigate patterns of TCR occurrence. An early release covering 500 to 750 HLA-typed donors comprised roughly 300 gigabases of sequencing data and around 85 million unique TCR sequences. Typing coverage varied by locus: about 629-630 donors for A, B, C, DRB1 and DQB1; around 560 for DQA1; more than 600 for DPA1; 450 to 480 for DPB1. In the later analysis, no new phenotypic data were used to find candidate immune exposures; instead, reliance was placed on TCR beta sequences and their occurrence across donors. Among 300 to 450 genotyped donors of the cohort, an average of roughly 240,000 unique TCR beta nucleotide sequences were sequenced per donor, 15% to 20% of them non-productive. The study combined high-throughput TCR immunosequencing, statistical association of individual TCRs with disease status, and machine learning to predict cytomegalovirus infection status. Class I and class II HLA loci were covered by the typing at four-digit resolution. Because of strong linkage in the cohort, 4 to 6 DR-DQ haplotypes were treated as single units for association and clustering. Along with the roughly 700-subject first cohort, a separate validation cohort of around 120 different subjects was used. Donor age, sex, ethnicity and CMV serostatus were compiled alongside the repertoire data. All discovery cohort repertoires had been generated on a single sequencing platform. The study was designed to test whether signatures of past pathogen exposure could be identified by cataloging public T cell receptors. A later genetic analysis used genome-wide SNP genotypes for about 65% of the roughly 670 donors, treating that subset as a discovery cohort. An earlier analysis of 587 of the donors used high-throughput TCR beta sequencing to judge whether each TCR beta V gene segment behaved as functional or pseudogenic. The T cell repertoires of around 670 subjects were profiled by immunosequencing and related to cytomegalovirus serostatus. What the research found in general, with its limitations: The authors suggested that the approach could potentially be generalized to other disease states and immunological phenotypes. According to a later genetic analysis, donors in an Asian-associated ancestry cluster had fewer N-insertions in productive TCRs than the approximately 710-donor mean. Sequencing depth was assumed to be roughly uniform across donors in the presence/absence analyses, though that assumption may not hold. At a false discovery rate of 0.05, a later analysis linked about 17,000 TCR beta sequences to specific HLA alleles. Only TCR beta chains were sequenced in this cohort, and the absence of alpha or paired-chain data limited detectable features. Most TCR sequences were seen in very few donors, while some public TCRs were found in many individuals. The classifier was reported to diagnose cytomegalovirus status with high specificity and sensitivity in both the original and validation cohorts. When HLA alleles, especially DR and DQ, strongly co-occurred, TCR associations were difficult to assign to individual alleles. In vitro tests confirmed that a few of the cytomegalovirus-associated TCR beta chains recognize cytomegalovirus antigens. An association between a missense DCLRE1C variant and V-gene and J-gene trimming of TCR beta chains was found in a later genetic analysis and replicated in an independent cohort. Broadly in line with IMGT annotations, most TCR beta V segments showed up in productive rearrangements about 87% or about 30% of the time in an earlier analysis of approximately 600 of the donors. Because HLA typing was unavailable for some donors at each locus, only the typed subset was used in association tests. The sequencing pipeline was judged likely to have produced a cluster of highly shared sequence variants as a technical artifact. A further reported finding was that TCR beta sequences accurately predicted the HLA-A and HLA-B alleles for most subjects in the first cohort. In a later analysis, most CMV-associated TCR beta chains were found to appear HLA-restricted, with HLA associations seemingly driven largely by CMV exposure. According to a later analysis, TCR association rates differed among HLA loci, with DRB1 alleles showing the most associated TCRs and HLA-C alleles showing the fewest. A total of 150 to 200 TCR beta chains were listed by the study as associated with cytomegalovirus. Some IMGT-functional V segments, including TRBV6-2 and TRBV6-3, could not be told apart with the 87-base-pair reads, so those segments were excluded. Several of the top co-occurrence clusters appeared to be linked to parvovirus B19, influenza, CMV and Epstein-Barr virus, according to a later analysis. For the cohort, immune exposure information was limited to CMV serostatus. Correlated functional status among segregating V segments might be attributable to linkage disequilibrium, but an unknown experimental factor could not be ruled out. The earlier analysis of nearly 600 of the donors excluded roughly 17 rarely observed V segments, including chromosome 9 orphons, because counts were too low. A later analysis found that HLA-associated TCR beta chains were more clonally expanded and had lower generation probabilities than equally common non-associated chains.

The cohort comprised more than 550 healthy bone marrow donors. All cohort members were sampled while nominally healthy, although unrecorded immune exposures were likely present. The donor tested CMV seropositive and was one of the 289 seropositive cohort members. A peripheral blood sample was collected from each donor, and TCR beta sequencing was performed on peripheral blood mononuclear cells. The Qiagen DNeasy Blood Extraction Kit was used to extract genomic DNA from the blood cell samples. As to this clone: No cognate antigen has been identified for it. Base quality data are lacking; no much larger clone is found one base away.

The CDR3 contains 14 residues, cysteine and phenylalanine counted. Only the CDR3 DNA is retained, 42 bases long and in frame from the first base. The V end loses 5 bases and the J end loses 1 base, and a stretch of 14 bases separates them. Based on the germline V gene (reference sequence), the CDR1 and CDR2 sequences are GTSNPN and SVGIG. Library method: the immunoSEQ multiplex PCR assay. The multiplex PCR relied on a mix of 60 forward primers for TCR Vbeta segments and 13 reverse primers for TCR Jbeta segments. The CDR3 region of rearranged TCR beta genes was amplified from genomic DNA with a multiplex PCR assay. The Illumina HiSeq System was used to sequence the amplified TCR beta libraries as 87-base-pair reads. Per the source publication's procedure: In a later analysis, tens of millions of unique TCR beta chains were counted across the 500 to 850 repertoires, and approximately 9.9 million of these chains were shared by at least two donors. To remove PCR and sequencing errors, raw reads were error-corrected and collapsed into unique sequences using a nearest-neighbor algorithm that merged closely related sequences. V, D and J gene segments were assigned by aligning CDR3 sequences to IMGT reference sequences. For a sequence to be retained, a match of at least six nucleotides was required to both a V gene segment and a J gene segment. Rearrangements were called productive when the CDR3 lacked stop codons and stayed in frame with V and J; all others were non-productive. CDR3 was defined according to IMGT convention as the region running from the second conserved V-encoded cysteine to the conserved J-encoded phenylalanine. Sequences without an unambiguous match to a single V gene segment were excluded from the earlier analysis of about 600 of the donors. In an earlier analysis of approximately 610 of the donors, V segments were called functional above 56.7% productive rearrangements and were called segregating when the between-donor standard deviation exceeded 5%. A statistical classification framework was developed to diagnose cytomegalovirus status using the catalog of TCR beta chain sequences. In a later analysis, V and J genes were assigned by comparing TCR nucleotide sequences against IMGT/GENE-DB human TR gene sequences. A later analysis assigned CDR3 sequences and most-parsimonious VDJ recombination scenarios with the TCRdist pipeline. In a later analysis, every TCR beta chain was defined by the combination of its CDR3 amino acid sequence and its V-gene family, and reads without a unique V-gene family were dropped. A later analysis removed several hundred highly shared, low-generation-probability nucleotide sequences to deal with suspected cross-contamination and a sequencing artifact. For each public chain, a later analysis derived a clonal expansion index from normalized ranks of inferred template counts within each repertoire. In a later analysis, generation probabilities were computed with a VDJ recombination model fitted to out-of-frame rearrangements, and the resulting probabilities were checked against IGoR. In a later analysis, hypergeometric tests were used to score TCR-TCR, TCR-HLA and TCR-CMV co-occurrence, with a repertoire-size bias correction applied to TCR pairs. False discovery rates were estimated in a later analysis by permuting HLA or CMV assignments 20 times. In a later analysis, co-occurring TCRs were grouped using DBSCAN, and TCRdist sequence similarity was added for clustering within HLA-allele-positive subsets. Co-occurrence clustering excluded repertoires with fewer than 30,000 or more than 120,000 public chains, plus five with anomalous nucleotide sharing. The immuneACCESS repertoire file appears here via TCRdb, limited to in-frame rearrangements. These files lack a portion of the clones; in checked studies, under half of the deficit traces to unresolved V genes, and the cause of the others is not known. V and J calls and clone size come straight from that table; D and trimming were deduced from the DNA. For this sample the table gives approximately 260,000 clones, of which about four fifths were detected only once. The ten biggest clones cover 1.5% to 2.5% of the sample.

The chain links TRBV30 with TRBJ1-1; TRBD1 is possibly the D segment (5 matching bases). Material for sequencing was PBMCs. This TCR came from a woman in her forties in good health and CMV-seropositive. The nucleotide sequence reads TGTGCCTGGGGGGGGGACGGACGGAACACTGAAGCTTTCTTT. Its amino acids are CAWGGDGRNTEAFF. The full variable domain, completed from the reference TRBV30 and TRBJ1-1 proteins outside the CDR3, reads SQTIHQWPATLVQPVGSPLSLECTVEGTSNPNLYWYRQAAGRGLQLLFYSVGIGQISSEVPQNLSASRPQDRQFILSSKKLLLSDSGFYLCAWGGDGRNTEAFFGQGTRLTVV.